The clone carrying this T cell receptor (beta chain) is labeled medium-sized (0.01 to 0.1%). What it binds is unknown. Sample treatment: randomized to nivolumab then ipilimumab (arm A) or the reverse (arm B). This entry belongs to a study of sequential checkpoint blockade in melanoma. Study information: Randomization was 1:1 between first-line nivolumab→ipilimumab and ipilimumab→nivolumab. The study, taken as a whole, reports: In arm A, pretreatment tumor clonality was associated with response.

Germline V gene lookup returns CDR1 MNHGY and CDR2 SAAAGT. The CDR3 is 14 amino acids. The V gene lost 2 bases and the J gene lost 4 bases, with 10 bases spanning the gap. Profiled with immunoSEQ multiplex PCR; TCRdb holds only in-frame clones, not every one. The sample yields some 10,000 clones, around 30% seen once. This receptor was taken from a human donor with melanoma. This specimen consisted of tumor tissue (inferred from file names), obtained from a patient given nivolumab and ipilimumab in sequence. The chain joins TRBV6-8 to TRBJ2-3, with D unresolved. The CDR3 DNA sequence: TGTGCCAGCAGTTACCGAAGGGTCGCAGATACGCAGTATTTT. Its translation: CASSYRRVADTQYF.